This TCR beta chain was observed in a study of CD8 T cell repertoires and HIV-1 epitope variants (dated by TCRdb to about 2020). For the study in its entirety: T cells were stimulated in separate culture wells with each of twenty-five peptides representing autologous and known Gag and Nef epitope variants. Control conditions included a CMV, EBV and flu peptide pool, the Ebola AY9 epitope as negative control, and a no-peptide well. The epitopes tested were three Gag epitope families plus Nef HW9 and YT9. T cells were enriched with the EasySep Human T Cell Enrichment Kit and co-cultured with equal numbers of autologous T cell-negative cells as antigen-presenting cells. Cultures ran for around 10 days in IMDM with gentamicin, with half-media changes on days 3 and 7 adding IL-2, IL-7 and IL-15. An aliquot of 1M T cells was saved as an uncultured baseline condition, separate from the roughly 83 T cell cultures. A total of 75 to 100 T cell cultures were run, with each culture condition done in triplicate except for one peptide, which was done in duplicate.

In the case of this clone: It lacks a known antigen. One base away there is no much larger clone; base qualities are not given.

Overall study results and their limits: The assay identified only TCR beta chains and indicated proliferation in response to antigen, without indicating T cell function or cytokine profile. The study identified about 9 antigen-specific TCR beta clonotypes, roughly 6 of which appeared to be cross-reactive for autologous or known escape epitope variants. Five or six clonotypes recognized the Nef KF9 family and one the HW9 family, with no responses to the TAALDMSHF plasma variant.

The EasySep Human CD8+ T Cell Enrichment Kit was used on day 10 to isolate CD8+ T cells from every culture. CDR1 and CDR2, per the germline V gene (reference sequence), are PRHDT and FYEKMQ. From V the trimming removes 0 bases and from J it removes 0 bases, while the gene matches leave 10 bases of the junction unaccounted for. The CDR3 contains 18 residues, cysteine and phenylalanine counted. CDR3 DNA only is kept here, 54 bases in frame from base 1. Sequencing of TCR beta CDR3 regions was done on the immunoSEQ platform at survey depth. The QIAamp DNA micro kit was used to extract genomic DNA from every cultured and uncultured CD8+ T cell population. On the study's bioinformatics: Samples with fewer than 5,000 productive reads were excluded, resulting in the removal of about 6% of the 75 HIV peptide-stimulated cultures. A MANAFEST web app trimmed sequences to CDR3 and removed nonproductive sequences, CDR3s under 5 amino acids, and those not starting C or ending F/W. Clonotypes were classified as antigen-specific only if expansion was observed in at least 2 of 3 replicates versus the no-peptide control at FDR 0.01, only within one epitope family. Specific clonotypes also needed at least fivefold higher frequency than in wells stimulated with peptides from other epitope families. TCRdb's version of the immuneACCESS table is confined to in-frame rearrangements and falls short of the full clone set. An unresolved V gene accounts for under half of the shortfall where checked; the remainder is of unknown origin. V and J calls and clone size are given by that table; D and trimming were obtained from the DNA. The sample table contains several thousand clones; only one count was recorded for 65% to 80% of them. Of the sample, less than 55% is held by the ten largest clones.

In this chain, TRBV13 is recombined with TRBJ1-2, and 7 bases in between align with TRBD1. This receptor was taken from a male donor with HIV. Sequenced sample: cultured CD8+ T cells derived from PBMCs. The bases are TGTGCCAGCAGCTTAGGAGGGGGCGCGTCCCATACTAACTATGGCTACACCTTC. Translated, this gives CASSLGGGASHTNYGYTF.